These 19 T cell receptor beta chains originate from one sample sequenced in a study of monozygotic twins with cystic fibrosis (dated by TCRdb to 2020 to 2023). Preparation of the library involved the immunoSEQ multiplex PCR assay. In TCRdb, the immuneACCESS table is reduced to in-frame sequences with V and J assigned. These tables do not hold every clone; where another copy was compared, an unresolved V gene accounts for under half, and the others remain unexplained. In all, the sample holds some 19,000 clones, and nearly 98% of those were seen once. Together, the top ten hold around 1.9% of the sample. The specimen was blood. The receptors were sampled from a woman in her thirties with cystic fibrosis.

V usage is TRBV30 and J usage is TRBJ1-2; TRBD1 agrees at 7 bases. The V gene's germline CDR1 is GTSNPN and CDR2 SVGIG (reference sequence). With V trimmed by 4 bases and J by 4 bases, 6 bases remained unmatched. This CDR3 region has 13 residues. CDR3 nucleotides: TGTGCCTGGATGGACAGGACCAGCTATGGCTACACCTTC. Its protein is CAWMDRTSYGYTF.

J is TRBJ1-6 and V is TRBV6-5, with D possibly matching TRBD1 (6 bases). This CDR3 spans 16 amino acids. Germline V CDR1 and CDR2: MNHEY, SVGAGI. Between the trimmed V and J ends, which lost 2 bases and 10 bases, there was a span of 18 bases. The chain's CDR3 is CASSYAPGQGSSPLHF. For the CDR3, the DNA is TGTGCCAGCAGTTACGCCCCGGGTCAGGGGTCCTCACCCCTCCACTTT.

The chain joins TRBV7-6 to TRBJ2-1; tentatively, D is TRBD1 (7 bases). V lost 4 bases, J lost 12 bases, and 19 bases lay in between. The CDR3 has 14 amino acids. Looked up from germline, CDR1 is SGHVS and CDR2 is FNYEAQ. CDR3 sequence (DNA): TGTGCCAGCAGCTCACTACAGGGGCGGGGACGGCAGTTCTTC. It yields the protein CASSSLQGRGRQFF.

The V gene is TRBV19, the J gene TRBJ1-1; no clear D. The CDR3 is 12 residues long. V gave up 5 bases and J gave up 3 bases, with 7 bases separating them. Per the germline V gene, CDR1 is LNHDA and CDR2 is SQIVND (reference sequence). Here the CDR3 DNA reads TGTGCCAGTAGTGGAGTATACACTGAAGCTTTCTTT. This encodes CASSGVYTEAFF.

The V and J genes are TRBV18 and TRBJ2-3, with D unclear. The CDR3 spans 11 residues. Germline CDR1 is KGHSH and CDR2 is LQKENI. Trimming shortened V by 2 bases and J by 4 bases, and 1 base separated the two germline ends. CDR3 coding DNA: TGTGCCAGCTCACCATCAGATACGCAGTATTTT. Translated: CASSPSDTQYF. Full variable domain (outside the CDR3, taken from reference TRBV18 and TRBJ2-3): NAGVMQNPRHLVRRRGQEARLRCSPMKGHSHVYWYRQLPEEGLKFMVYLQKENIIDESGMPKERFSAEFPKEGPSILRIQQVVRGDSAAYFCASSPSDTQYFGPGTRLTVL.

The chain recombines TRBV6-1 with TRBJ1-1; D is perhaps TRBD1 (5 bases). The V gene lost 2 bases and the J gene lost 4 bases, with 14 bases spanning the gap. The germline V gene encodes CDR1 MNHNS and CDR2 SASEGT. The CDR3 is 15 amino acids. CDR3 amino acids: CASSERASGGTEAFF. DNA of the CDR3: TGTGCCAGCAGTGAACGGGCCAGCGGGGGCACTGAAGCTTTCTTT.

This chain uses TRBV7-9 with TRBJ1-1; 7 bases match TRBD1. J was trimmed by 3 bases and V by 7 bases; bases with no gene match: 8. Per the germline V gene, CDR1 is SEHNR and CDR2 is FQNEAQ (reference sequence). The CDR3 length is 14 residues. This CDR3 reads CASIMTGQDTEAFF. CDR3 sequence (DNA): TGTGCCAGCATCATGACAGGGCAGGACACTGAAGCTTTCTTT.

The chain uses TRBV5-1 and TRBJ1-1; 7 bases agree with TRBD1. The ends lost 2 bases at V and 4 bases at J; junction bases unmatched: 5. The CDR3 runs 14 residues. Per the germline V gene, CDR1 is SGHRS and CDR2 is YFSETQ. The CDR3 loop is CASSFQGGITEAFF. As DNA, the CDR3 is TGCGCCAGCAGCTTCCAGGGGGGGATCACTGAAGCTTTCTTT.

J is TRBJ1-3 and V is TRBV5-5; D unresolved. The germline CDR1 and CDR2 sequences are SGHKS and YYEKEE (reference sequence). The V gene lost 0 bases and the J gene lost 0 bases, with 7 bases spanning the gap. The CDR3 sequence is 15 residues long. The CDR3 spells CASSLGSNSGNTIYF. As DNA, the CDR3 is TGTGCCAGCAGCTTGGGCAGCAACTCTGGAAACACCATATATTTT.

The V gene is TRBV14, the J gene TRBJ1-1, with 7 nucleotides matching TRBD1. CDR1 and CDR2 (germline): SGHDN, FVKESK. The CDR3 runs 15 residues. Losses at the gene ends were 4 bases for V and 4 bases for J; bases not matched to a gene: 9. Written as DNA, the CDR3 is TGTGCCAGCAGCCGCCGTTTGGGACAGACCACTGAAGCTTTCTTT. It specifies CASSRRLGQTTEAFF.

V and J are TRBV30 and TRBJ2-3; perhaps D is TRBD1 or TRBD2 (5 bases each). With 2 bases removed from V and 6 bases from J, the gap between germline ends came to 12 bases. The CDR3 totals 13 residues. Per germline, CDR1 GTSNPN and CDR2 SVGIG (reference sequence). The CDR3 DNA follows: TGTGCCTGGAGTCGCAGGGAGAGGGATACGCAGTATTTT. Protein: CAWSRRERDTQYF.

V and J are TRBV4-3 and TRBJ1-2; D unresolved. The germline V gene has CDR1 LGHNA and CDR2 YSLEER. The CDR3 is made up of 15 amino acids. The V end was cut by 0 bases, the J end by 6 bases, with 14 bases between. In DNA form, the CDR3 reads TGCGCCAGCAGCCAAGAAGGCAGCGGCAGGAATGGCTACACCTTC. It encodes CASSQEGSGRNGYTF.

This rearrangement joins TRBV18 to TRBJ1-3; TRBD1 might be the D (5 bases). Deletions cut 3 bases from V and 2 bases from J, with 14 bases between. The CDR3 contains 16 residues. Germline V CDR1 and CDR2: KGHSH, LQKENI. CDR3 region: CASSPMGDVAGNTIYF. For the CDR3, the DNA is TGTGCCAGCTCACCGATGGGGGACGTGGCTGGAAACACCATATATTTT.

The CDR3 DNA follows: TGTGCCAGTAGTATTTCTCTGTCAGGTACCTCCTACGAGCAGTACTTC. This sequence encodes CASSISLSGTSYEQYF. V and J are TRBV19 and TRBJ2-7, with D unclear. The CDR3 loop spans 16 amino acids. V was shortened by 3 bases and J by 0 bases, with 15 bases between the two germline ends. Per germline, CDR1 LNHDA and CDR2 SQIVND (reference sequence).

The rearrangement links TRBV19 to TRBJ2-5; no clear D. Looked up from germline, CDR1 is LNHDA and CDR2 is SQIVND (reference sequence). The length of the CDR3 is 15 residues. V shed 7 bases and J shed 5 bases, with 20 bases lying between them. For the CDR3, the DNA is TGTGCCAGTACTCCCCGGACCGCCCTGGGGGAGACCCAGTACTTC. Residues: CASTPRTALGETQYF.

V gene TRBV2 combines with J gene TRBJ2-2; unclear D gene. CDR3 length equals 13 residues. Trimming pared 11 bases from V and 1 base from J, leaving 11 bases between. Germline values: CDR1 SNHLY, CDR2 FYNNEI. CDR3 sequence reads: CASEALNTGELFF. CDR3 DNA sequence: TGTGCCTCGGAAGCCCTGAACACCGGGGAGCTGTTTTTT.

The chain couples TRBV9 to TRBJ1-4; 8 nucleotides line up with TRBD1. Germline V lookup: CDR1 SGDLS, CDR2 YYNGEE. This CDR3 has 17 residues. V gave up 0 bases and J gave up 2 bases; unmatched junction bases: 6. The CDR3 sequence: CASSVAGGGLTNEKLFF. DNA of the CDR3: TGTGCCAGCAGCGTAGCAGGGGGCGGGTTGACTAATGAAAAACTGTTTTTT.

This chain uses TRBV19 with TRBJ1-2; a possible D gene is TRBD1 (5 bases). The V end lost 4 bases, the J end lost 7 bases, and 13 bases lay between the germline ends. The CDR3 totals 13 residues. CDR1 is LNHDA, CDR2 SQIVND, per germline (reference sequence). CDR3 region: CASSTGWVSGYTF. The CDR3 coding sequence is TGTGCCAGTAGTACAGGGTGGGTGAGTGGCTACACCTTC.

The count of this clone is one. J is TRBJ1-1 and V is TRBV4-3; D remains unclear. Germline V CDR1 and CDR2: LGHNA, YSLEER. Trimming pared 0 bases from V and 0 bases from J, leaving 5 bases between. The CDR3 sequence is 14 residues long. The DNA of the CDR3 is TGCGCCAGCAGCCAAGATCCAATGAACACTGAAGCTTTCTTT. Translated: CASSQDPMNTEAFF.